This T cell receptor (beta chain) was captured by sequencing in a study of cytomegalovirus exposure and HLA in healthy donors. Study details: There were 117 million unique TCR beta sequences, drawn from roughly 200 million T cells, in an earlier analysis. Study-level results: Researchers counted around 180 TCR beta chains as cytomegalovirus-associated.

CDR1 is ENHRY, CDR2 SYGVKD, per germline. Trimming took off 10 bases at V and 2 bases at J, with 17 bases between the two ends. There are 14 residues in the CDR3. The PCR had 60 Vbeta and 13 Jbeta primers. Generated by immunoSEQ multiplex PCR, the TCRdb table keeps only in-frame clones and is missing some. The data contain 100,000 to 120,000 clones, around 15% of them singletons. Comment on this clone: Its antigen is currently unknown.

The receptor comes from a female donor in good health and CMV-seronegative. Sequencing was carried out using PBMCs. The chain is built from TRBV10-3 and TRBJ1-1; D is possibly TRBD1 (6 bases). The CDR3 DNA reads as TGTGCCACCGCGACCGGGACACATAACACTGAAGCTTTCTTT. Translated, it gives CATATGTHNTEAFF.